These T cell receptor beta chains were read from a single sample in a study of blood T cell repertoires in COVID-19. TCRdb's table, derived via immunoSEQ multiplex PCR, lists solely in-frame clones and lacks some. Counted here are 95,000 to 150,000 clones, roughly 80% occurring once; the ten biggest clones make up approximately 6%. The sequenced sample consisted of peripheral blood. The receptors come from a man at least 80 years old with COVID-19, enrolled during active disease. Each CDR3 is given with its conserved first and last residue. The D gene is left open where the match is weak. Clone size is not always given. Where it is, it says once, few, many or a class for expanded clones.

V	D	size	J	CDR3	DNA
TRBV6-2/TRBV6-3	NA	NA	TRBJ2-2	CASSPGTPPLGGELFF	TGTGCCAGCAGCCCCGGGACTCCCCCCCTTGGCGGGGAGCTGTTTTTT
TRBV28	NA	NA	TRBJ1-1	CASSPPVGLNTEAFF	TGTGCCAGCAGTCCTCCCGTGGGGCTGAACACTGAAGCTTTCTTT
TRBV6-5	TRBD2	once	TRBJ2-1	CASSSGLAGERAFF	TGTGCCAGCAGTTCGGGACTAGCGGGAGAGAGGGCGTTCTTC
TRBV15	NA	NA	TRBJ2-1	CATSRGTELYNEQFF	TGTGCCACCAGCAGAGGAACTGAACTCTACAATGAGCAGTTCTTC
TRBV28	NA	NA	TRBJ1-2	CASSLGTSYGYTF	TGTGCCAGCAGTTTAGGGACAAGCTATGGCTACACCTTC
TRBV19	NA	NA	TRBJ1-4	CASSIRYNEKLFF	TGTGCCAGTAGTATCCGGTACAATGAAAAACTGTTTTTT
TRBV19	NA	NA	TRBJ2-7	CASSTQNSYEQYF	TGTGCCAGTAGTACCCAGAACTCCTACGAGCAGTACTTC
TRBV11-3	TRBD2	few	TRBJ2-3	CASSLSRLASDTQYF	TGTGCCAGCAGCTTATCTCGACTAGCTTCAGATACGCAGTATTTT
TRBV4-2	TRBD1	NA	TRBJ1-6	CASSQAGQLNSPLHF	TGTGCCAGCAGCCAAGCGGGACAGCTAAATTCACCCCTCCACTTT
TRBV14	NA	NA	TRBJ1-2	CASSPPGGPYGYTF	TGTGCCAGCAGCCCTCCTGGTGGCCCCTATGGCTACACCTTC
TRBV3-1/TRBV3-2	NA	NA	TRBJ2-3	CASSQGTSTDTQYF	TGTGCCAGCAGCCAGGGGACAAGCACAGATACGCAGTATTTT
TRBV5-6	NA	NA	TRBJ1-3	CASSLLGNTIYF	TGTGCCAGCAGCTTGCTCGGAAACACCATATATTTT
TRBV28	TRBD1	NA	TRBJ1-4	CASRDRGREKLFF	TGTGCCAGCCGAGACAGGGGGCGTGAAAAACTGTTTTTT
TRBV13	NA	few	TRBJ2-7	CASSLGVRGKRTYEQYF	TGTGCCAGCAGCTTAGGGGTTCGGGGGAAGAGGACCTACGAGCAGTACTTC
TRBV4-2	NA	NA	TRBJ2-2	CASSQEQHTGELFF	TGTGCCAGCAGCCAAGAACAGCACACCGGGGAGCTGTTTTTT
TRBV13	TRBD1	NA	TRBJ1-1	CASSLQGARTEAFF	TGTGCCAGCAGCCTACAGGGGGCGCGAACTGAAGCTTTCTTT
TRBV6-5	NA	NA	TRBJ2-1	CASSYDWAGNNEQFF	TGTGCCAGCAGTTACGACTGGGCAGGGAACAATGAGCAGTTCTTC
TRBV2	TRBD2	NA	TRBJ2-1	CASTGTSRSEQFF	TGTGCCAGCACCGGGACTAGTCGCAGTGAGCAGTTCTTC
TRBV4-2	TRBD2	NA	TRBJ2-1	CASSRSLGGGYNEQFF	TGTGCCAGCAGCCGATCCTTGGGCGGGGGATACAATGAGCAGTTCTTC
TRBV6-2/TRBV6-3	TRBD1	NA	TRBJ1-6	CASSYISLTGSGSPLHF	TGTGCCAGCAGTTACATCTCCCTGACAGGGTCGGGCTCACCCCTCCACTTT
TRBV12-2	NA	NA	TRBJ1-5	CASRLDRHNQPQHF	TGTGCAAGTCGCTTAGACAGGCATAATCAGCCCCAGCATTTT
TRBV6-5	TRBD2	once	TRBJ2-5	CASSSLGVAGGETQYF	TGTGCCAGCAGTTCCCTAGGGGTAGCGGGAGGGGAGACCCAGTACTTC
TRBV18	NA	few	TRBJ1-1	CASSPRGGADTEAFF	TGTGCCAGCTCACCTCGGGGAGGGGCCGACACTGAAGCTTTCTTT
TRBV5-1	NA	NA	TRBJ2-7	CASSLGQANYEQYF	TGCGCCAGCAGCTTGGGACAGGCCAACTACGAGCAGTACTTC
TRBV18	NA	few	TRBJ2-1	CASHRNSPSGYNEQFF	TGTGCCAGCCATCGGAACAGTCCAAGTGGCTACAATGAGCAGTTCTTC
TRBV3-1/TRBV3-2	TRBD2	NA	TRBJ2-1	CASSHGLAGVAEQFF	TGTGCCAGCAGCCACGGACTAGCGGGAGTGGCTGAGCAGTTCTTC
TRBV28	NA	NA	TRBJ1-2	CASSLPGGGLNYGYTF	TGTGCCAGCAGTTTACCTGGGGGGGGCCTTAACTATGGCTACACCTTC
TRBV18	NA	NA	TRBJ2-6	CASSRQVSGANVLTF	TGTGCCAGCTCCCGACAGGTCTCTGGGGCCAACGTCCTGACTTTC
TRBV5-1	TRBD1	many	TRBJ1-5	CASSATGFDQPQHF	TGCGCCAGCAGCGCGACAGGGTTCGACCAGCCCCAGCATTTT
TRBV6-5	TRBD1	NA	TRBJ1-1	CASRGQGAGDTEAFF	TGTGCCAGCAGGGGACAGGGGGCCGGGGACACTGAAGCTTTCTTT
TRBV6-5	NA	NA	TRBJ1-2	CASSYSRAGYGYTF	TGTGCCAGCAGTTACTCGAGAGCGGGGTATGGCTACACCTTC
TRBV14	NA	few	TRBJ2-7	CASFRSVLYEQYF	TGTGCCAGCTTCAGGTCAGTGCTCTACGAGCAGTACTTC
TRBV7-3	TRBD2	NA	TRBJ2-5	CASSVLAGTQETQYF	TGTGCCAGCAGCGTTCTAGCGGGGACCCAAGAGACCCAGTACTTC
TRBV6-5	TRBD2	NA	TRBJ2-1	CASSYGTRSYNEQFF	TGTGCCAGCAGTTACGGGACTAGGTCGTACAATGAGCAGTTCTTC
TRBV30	NA	NA	TRBJ1-1	CAWSWSDTEAFF	TGTGCCTGGAGTTGGTCGGACACTGAAGCTTTCTTT
TRBV5-5	TRBD2	NA	TRBJ2-2	CASSWPAGRANTGELFF	TGTGCCAGCAGCTGGCCAGCGGGACGGGCGAACACCGGGGAGCTGTTTTTT
TRBV5-6	NA	NA	TRBJ1-5	CASSLGGGWYNQPQHF	TGTGCCAGCAGCTTGGGCGGGGGGTGGTATAATCAGCCCCAGCATTTT